The clone carrying this T cell receptor (beta chain) has ten or more counts. What it recognizes is unknown. The read is 3 residues too short to cover the CDR3 end, so that end is filled in from the germline J gene. Measured with immunoSEQ multiplex PCR; TCRdb has only the in-frame clones, and not every one. The sample was found to contain under 40,000 clones, and every one recurs. The data stem from a study of T cell clonality in common variable immunodeficiency. Study observations and caveats: Reportedly, TCR beta sequences from common variable immunodeficiency showed fewer deletions and N-nucleotide insertions.

Per germline, CDR1 KGHSH and CDR2 LQKENI. V was trimmed by 3 bases and J by 5 bases, leaving 11 bases between them. CDR3 length: 13 residues. Sequenced: peripheral blood mononuclear cells. This chain links TRBV18 with TRBJ2-7; D may be TRBD1 (6 bases). The source is a human donor with common variable immunodeficiency. The sequenced CDR3 bases are TGTGCCAGCTCACCGCCCAGGGGTGACGAG. Amino acid sequence: CASSPPRGDE. The entire CDR3 sequence reads CASSPPRGDEQYF.